The rows below give T cell receptor beta chains drawn from one sample of a study of OX40 agonist ivuxolimab in advanced cancers. TCRdb keeps only in-frame clones here, not all; method: immunoSEQ multiplex PCR. Of approximately 25,000 clones listed, roughly 88% were seen once; the top ten hold 49%. Sequenced material: CD4+ or CD8+ T cells sorted from blood, taken in a trial of the OX40 agonist ivuxolimab. These receptors were collected from an adult with an advanced solid tumor such as melanoma, head and neck, liver or kidney cancer. CDR3s include the opening cysteine and the closing phenylalanine or tryptophan. The D gene is left open where the match is weak. Not all rows give a size; the values are once, few, many and, for expanded clones, a class.

J	V	size	D	DNA	CDR3
TRBJ2-3	TRBV5-1	-	TRBD1	TGCGCCAGCAGTTCAACCGGGACAGGGAGCGCGGGCACAGATACGCAGTATTTT	CASSSTGTGSAGTDTQYF
TRBJ2-7	TRBV10-1	-	-	TGCGCCAGCAGTGATCGTCATACCTACGAGCAGTACTTC	CASSDRHTYEQYF
TRBJ2-7	TRBV7-2	-	-	TGTGCCAGCAGCCCACCGACCAGGGCCTACGAGCAGTACTTC	CASSPPTRAYEQYF
TRBJ2-2	TRBV1	-	-	TGCACCAGCAGCCAAGTCCTCCAGGGGACCGGGGAGCTGTTTTTT	CTSSQVLQGTGELFF
TRBJ2-1	TRBV5-1	-	-	TGCGCCAGCAGCTTGGACAGCTGGCCTTACAATGAGCAGTTCTTC	CASSLDSWPYNEQFF
TRBJ2-7	TRBV7-9	-	-	TGTGCCAGCAGCTTAGTGGGGACACTTTCCTACGAGCAGTACTTC	CASSLVGTLSYEQYF
TRBJ2-1	TRBV18	-	TRBD2	TGTGCCAGCTCCCCAGCGGGGGGGCTTTACAATGAGCAGTTCTTC	CASSPAGGLYNEQFF
TRBJ2-2	TRBV12-5	-	TRBD1	TGTGCTAGTGGTTTGGTAGAACAGGGGGTAAACACCGGGGAGCTGTTTTTT	CASGLVEQGVNTGELFF
TRBJ1-2	TRBV5-4	-	TRBD1	TGTGCCAGCAGCTTGAAGGACAGGGATCGTGGCTACACCTTC	CASSLKDRDRGYTF
TRBJ2-1	TRBV7-2	-	TRBD2	TGTGCCAGCAGCACCGGGACTATGAACAATGAGCAGTTCTTC	CASSTGTMNNEQFF
TRBJ1-6	TRBV27	-	-	TGTGCCAGCAGTTTACGTCCCGGGACGGGGACCGGCTCCTATAATTCACCCCTCCACTTT	CASSLRPGTGTGSYNSPLHF
TRBJ2-3	TRBV4-3	-	-	TGCGCCAGCAGCCAAGATTCGGGCAGGCCAGATACGCAGTATTTT	CASSQDSGRPDTQYF
TRBJ1-2	TRBV7-9	-	-	TGTGCCAGCAGCTTAGGAGGAGACGGGGGGCTCGGAGGCTACACCTTC	CASSLGGDGGLGGYTF
TRBJ1-2	TRBV6-4	-	TRBD1	TGTGCCAGCAGTGGTTGGCAGGGGGATGGCTACACCTTC	CASSGWQGDGYTF
TRBJ2-3	TRBV21-1	-	-	TGTGCCAGCAGCGAAAAAGGTGGACAGCTCACAGATACGCAGTATTTT	CASSEKGGQLTDTQYF
TRBJ2-2	TRBV11-2	-	TRBD1	TGTGCCAGCAGCCCGGACAGGGACACCGGGGAGCTGTTTTTT	CASSPDRDTGELFF
TRBJ2-7	TRBV6-6	-	TRBD1	TGTGCCAGCAGTTATGGGACAGGGAGTTACTACGAGCAGTACTTC	CASSYGTGSYYEQYF
TRBJ1-1	TRBV11-2	-	-	TGTGCCAGCAACCCGGGGGGGATAGGGCCGAACACTGAAGCTTTCTTT	CASNPGGIGPNTEAFF
TRBJ2-3	TRBV5-1	-	TRBD2	TGCGCCAACAGCCTAGCGGATAGCACATATACGCAGTATTTT	CANSLADSTYTQYF
TRBJ2-1	TRBV30	-	TRBD1	TGTGCCTGGAGTTTAGGGACAGGGATAAGGACGCCTTACAATGAGCAGTTCTTC	CAWSLGTGIRTPYNEQFF
TRBJ2-3	TRBV5-4	-	-	TGTGCCAGCAGCTTGGTCTTAGGGACTTTCACAGATACGCAGTATTTT	CASSLVLGTFTDTQYF
TRBJ1-6	TRBV11-2	few	-	TGTGCCAGCAGCTTTAAGGGGGACTCACCCCTCCACTTT	CASSFKGDSPLHF
TRBJ2-3	TRBV5-4	-	-	TGTGCCAGCAGCTCAGGCGAGACTAGGAGCACAGATACGCAGTATTTT	CASSSGETRSTDTQYF